The source of this TCR beta chain is a study of cytomegalovirus exposure and HLA in healthy donors. It was with 60 Vbeta and 13 Jbeta primers that the PCR ran. Only in-frame clones appear in the TCRdb table, and some are missing; sequencing was by immunoSEQ multiplex PCR. The sample lists over 150,000 clones; approximately 80% were seen once. This sequence was found in a boy between 2 and 10 years old in good health and CMV-seronegative. The sequencing input was PBMCs.

The CDR3 coding sequence is TGTGCCACCAGCAATGCCGGGAGCTGGGGCTACACCTTC. It encodes CATSNAGSWGYTF. The chain combines TRBV15 with TRBJ1-2, with D unresolved. The germline CDR1 and CDR2 sequences are LNHNV and YYDKDF (reference sequence). The CDR3 has 13 amino acids. The V and J ends lost 4 bases and 8 bases respectively, with 14 bases between them.